These 16 T cell receptor beta chains came from one sample sequenced in a study of blood T cell repertoires in COVID-19. TCRdb's table, derived via immunoSEQ multiplex PCR, lists solely in-frame clones and lacks some. Of roughly 79,000 clones detected, roughly 90% appear once; the ten largest clones hold 4.6%. Source material: peripheral blood. The receptor source for this set is a middle-aged man with active COVID-19.

This rearrangement joins TRBV9 to TRBJ1-3; no clear D. The germline CDR1 and CDR2 sequences are SGDLS and YYNGEE. Trimming removed 1 base at V and 0 bases at J, with 11 bases between. This CDR3 region has 16 residues. This chain's CDR3 is CASSVSGSSSGNTIYF. The CDR3 DNA reads TGTGCCAGCAGCGTATCGGGGTCCTCCTCTGGAAACACCATATATTTT.

The chain carries TRBV18 and TRBJ1-6, with 9 bases lining up with TRBD1. In germline, CDR1 is KGHSH, CDR2 LQKENI. The CDR3 is made up of 15 amino acids. Trimming removed 3 bases from V and 5 bases from J; junction bases left unmatched: 2. CDR3 nucleotide sequence: TGTGCCAGCTCACCCAGGACAGGGGATAATTCACCCCTCCACTTT. Its translation is CASSPRTGDNSPLHF.

The chain uses TRBV27 and TRBJ2-7; tentative D call: TRBD2 (6 bases). V was pared by 8 bases and J by 3 bases, with 11 bases between. CDR1 is MNHEY, CDR2 SMNVEV, per germline (reference sequence). The length of the CDR3 is 12 residues. CDR3 coding DNA: TGTGCCAGCTACGGGGGACGCTACGAGCAGTACTTC. Protein sequence: CASYGGRYEQYF.

The CDR3 loop reads CASSERIFRLELVSTDTQYF. In nucleotides, the CDR3 is TGTGCCAGCAGTGAACGTATTTTTAGGCTAGAACTCGTTAGCACAGATACGCAGTATTTT. The V call is TRBV2, the J call TRBJ2-3; no definite D call. V was pared by 2 bases and J by 0 bases, with 24 bases between. CDR1 is SNHLY, CDR2 FYNNEI, per germline. The CDR3 extends over 20 amino acids. The whole variable domain, remainder taken from reference TRBV2 and TRBJ2-3, is EPEVTQTPSHQVTQMGQEVILRCVPISNHLYFYWYRQILGQKVEFLVSFYNNEISEKSEIFDDQFSVERPDGSNFTLKIRSTKLEDSAMYFCASSERIFRLELVSTDTQYFGPGTRLTVL.

This chain joins TRBV20-1 and TRBJ2-7; 8 bases agree with TRBD2. The CDR3 is made up of 11 amino acids. CDR1 DFQATT and CDR2 SNEGSKA come from the germline V gene (reference sequence). Trimming cost V 6 bases and J 5 bases; bases outside gene matches: 3. The chain's CDR3 is CSATSGHEQYF. CDR3 coding DNA: TGCAGTGCAACTAGCGGCCACGAGCAGTACTTC.

The chain recombines TRBV2 with TRBJ2-3; D not resolved. There are 16 residues in the CDR3. CDR1 is SNHLY, CDR2 FYNNEI, per germline. Trimming left V 5 bases short and J 0 bases short, with 15 bases between. CDR3: CASSSRLLTSTDTQYF. CDR3 DNA: TGTGCCAGCAGTTCTCGTTTACTAACTAGCACAGATACGCAGTATTTT.

The CDR3 DNA reads as TGTGCTAGTGGCTCGGGACAGGCGAACGGTCAGCCCCAGCATTTT. Amino acids: CASGSGQANGQPQHF. The chain carries TRBV12-5 and TRBJ1-5; 8 positions agree with TRBD1. V was pared by 6 bases and J by 6 bases, with 10 bases of the junction left unmatched. The CDR3 totals 15 residues. Germline lookup yields CDR1 LGHNT and CDR2 FRNRAP.

This clone was found once. The chain couples TRBV9 to TRBJ1-4; 8 bases are shared with TRBD1. V shed 4 bases, J shed 7 bases, and the junction held 6 bases outside the gene matches. There are 14 residues in the CDR3. The germline gives CDR1 SGDLS, CDR2 YYNGEE. The CDR3 DNA is TGTGCCAGCAGCTTTACAGGGGGGTCTGAAAAACTGTTTTTT. Its translation is CASSFTGGSEKLFF.

This chain uses TRBV19 with TRBJ1-2, with a tentative D call TRBD1 (5 bases). V was cut by 5 bases and J by 7 bases, with 8 bases left in between. This CDR3 is 11 amino acids long. From germline, CDR1 is LNHDA and CDR2 SQIVND (reference sequence). The CDR3 region is CASSHGAGYTF. As DNA, the CDR3 is TGTGCCAGTAGTCATGGGGCTGGCTACACCTTC. Based on the CDR3 plus reference TRBV19 and TRBJ1-2, the full variable domain is DGGITQSPKYLFRKEGQNVTLSCEQNLNHDAMYWYRQDPGQGLRLIYYSQIVNDFQKGDIAEGYSVSREKKESFPLTVTSAQKNPTAFYLCASSHGAGYTFGSGTRLTVV.

The CDR3, as DNA: TGCAGCGTCCTAACAGGGGACGAGCAGTACTTC. Translation gives CSVLTGDEQYF. This sequence joins TRBV29-1 and TRBJ2-7; 7 nucleotides agree with TRBD1. This CDR3 spans 11 amino acids. V lost 6 bases to trimming and J lost 5 bases; unmatched junction nucleotides: 4. Germline CDR1 and CDR2: SQVTM and ANQGSEA.

The J gene is TRBJ2-1, the V gene TRBV27, with 9 nucleotides matching TRBD2. J gave up 0 bases and V 3 bases, and 6 bases lay outside the gene matches. Germline-derived CDR1 and CDR2 are MNHEY and SMNVEV (reference sequence). The CDR3 length is 17 residues. The CDR3 DNA reads TGTGCCAGCAGTTTCCTAGCGGGGCAGAGCTCCTACAATGAGCAGTTCTTC. It specifies CASSFLAGQSSYNEQFF.

The chain carries TRBV11-2 and TRBJ2-3; D gene uncertain. The CDR3 totals 15 residues. Germline CDR1 and CDR2: SGHAT and FQNNGV. Trimming removed 1 base at V and 6 bases at J, with 14 bases between. CDR3 sequence: CASSLGAREVDTQYF. CDR3 nucleotides: TGTGCCAGCAGCTTAGGCGCGAGAGAGGTTGATACGCAGTATTTT.

V is TRBV9 and J is TRBJ2-6; 10 bases match TRBD1. J was trimmed by 4 bases and V by 1 base; bases with no gene match: 5. The CDR3 extends over 17 amino acids. CDR1 SGDLS and CDR2 YYNGEE come from the germline V gene. Written as DNA, the CDR3 is TGTGCCAGCAGCGTATGGGACAGGGGACCAGGGGCCAACGTCCTGACTTTC. It encodes CASSVWDRGPGANVLTF. The full variable domain, completed using reference TRBV9 and TRBJ2-6, is DSGVTQTPKHLITATGQRVTLRCSPRSGDLSVYWYQQSLDQGLQFLIQYYNGEERAKGNILERFSAQQFPDLHSELNLSSLELGDSALYFCASSVWDRGPGANVLTFGAGSRLTVL.

This rearrangement joins TRBV19 to TRBJ2-1; no clear D. There are 14 residues in the CDR3. Germline CDR1 LNHDA, CDR2 SQIVND (reference sequence). Trimming shortened V by 5 bases and J by 4 bases, and 12 bases separated the two germline ends. CDR3 amino acids: CASSVRLEYNEQFF. Here the CDR3 DNA reads TGTGCCAGTAGTGTTCGTCTAGAATACAATGAGCAGTTCTTC.

The CDR3 bases are TGTGCCAGCAGCGCCCGGGACAGGGGATCTACTGAAGCTTTCTTT. This encodes CASSARDRGSTEAFF. The rearrangement uses TRBV5-6 and TRBJ1-1, with 10 bases aligning to TRBD1. Germline V gene lookup returns CDR1 SGHDT and CDR2 YYEEEE. The CDR3 is 15 residues long. V was clipped by 4 bases and J by 5 bases; unmatched bases: 8.

The chain links TRBV5-1 to TRBJ2-5; 7 nucleotides agree with TRBD1. Germline-derived CDR1 and CDR2 are SGHRS and YFSETQ. The CDR3 extends over 15 amino acids. V trimming: 0 bases; J trimming: 4 bases; junction bases outside the gene matches: 6. CDR3 amino acids: CASSLEQGMPETQYF. For the CDR3, the DNA is TGCGCCAGCAGCTTGGAACAGGGGATGCCAGAGACCCAGTACTTC.